Presented here are 3 T cell receptor beta chains from one specimen sequenced in a study of OX40 agonist ivuxolimab in advanced cancers. Repertoires were generated with immunoSEQ multiplex PCR, while TCRdb's copy carries only in-frame clones and drops some. This table holds tens of thousands of clones, approximately 86% found once. The starting material was CD4+ or CD8+ T cells sorted from blood, obtained in a trial of the OX40 agonist ivuxolimab. The receptors were gathered from an adult with an advanced solid tumor such as melanoma, head and neck, liver or kidney cancer.

The J gene is TRBJ1-1, the V gene TRBV11-2; 7 nucleotides align to TRBD1. Germline CDR1 reads SGHAT; CDR2 reads FQNNGV. The CDR3 has 15 amino acids. J gave up 4 bases and V 1 base, and 6 bases lay outside the gene matches. The CDR3 nucleotides are TGTGCCAGCAGCTTAGCAGACAGGGCGGGCACTGAAGCTTTCTTT. Translated: CASSLADRAGTEAFF.

The rearrangement uses TRBV2 and TRBJ2-1; D not certain. Trimming removed 4 bases from V and 0 bases from J, with 4 bases in between. Germline V gene data show CDR1 as SNHLY and CDR2 as FYNNEI. The CDR3 contains 13 residues. The CDR3 loop reads CASSANSYNEQFF. The DNA for the CDR3 is TGTGCCAGCAGTGCCAACTCCTACAATGAGCAGTTCTTC.

The chain recombines TRBV14 with TRBJ2-3; 10 positions match TRBD2. Germline V gene data show CDR1 as SGHDN and CDR2 as FVKESK. The CDR3 spans 15 residues. After removal of 3 bases from V and 5 bases from J, the junction contained 5 bases not matched to a gene. The CDR3 DNA reads as TGTGCCAGCAGCCAGGGGACTAGCGTTTTAGATACGCAGTATTTT. It is translated as CASSQGTSVLDTQYF.